This T cell receptor (beta chain) was sequenced in a study of blood T cell repertoires in COVID-19 (dated by TCRdb to 2019 to 2021). Some background on the complete study: Samples from collaborators originated in the United States, Italy and Spain and spanned both the acute and convalescent phases of COVID-19. Deeply sampled blood TCRbeta repertoires from subjects exposed to, actively infected with, or recovered from COVID-19 were included in the dataset. Samples came from the ongoing ImmuneRACE study (first 160 participants) plus 1,254 subjects from 6 global collaborators. The material from the prospective study consisted of cDNA or gDNA derived from T cells, B-cell-depleted T cells, or PBMCs. The repertoires were released in a freely available public database intended as a resource for research on the immune response to SARS-CoV-2. Where HLA class I and class II types were available, the types were taken from metadata supplied by the sample provider, not from assay-based typing. A de-identified subject ID, COVID-19 status, age in years and sex were almost always included in the sample metadata. General conclusions and limits of the study: The quantity of clinical and demographic metadata differed by source and by participant and was supplied without curation.

The immunoSEQ Assay, a bias-controlled multiplex PCR, was used to amplify TCRbeta CDR3 regions from genomic DNA. In the source study's methods: Within the assay, amplification of reference gene primers was used to estimate how many nucleated cells each sample contained. To quantify the absolute abundance of each unique TCRbeta CDR3 rearrangement, sequence reads were collapsed and filtered. For each sample, productive Simpson clonality was calculated by taking the square root of Simpson's diversity index across productive rearrangements. The source is immuneACCESS, and TCRdb retained only in-frame sequences with V and J called. Part of the clones is not carried over; for the studies checked, unresolved V genes explain less than half of this, and the remainder is unexplained. V, J and clone size were drawn from that table, and D and trimming were deduced from the DNA. The sample table shows about 380,000 clones, and approximately 90% are seen once. About 1.1% of the sample is taken by the ten largest.

In the prospective study, participants were about 18 to 95 years old, resided in fewer than 25 geographic areas of the United States, and were enrolled through a virtual design. To assign participants to cohorts, the prospective study relied on clinical history that participants themselves reported in a screening survey and a study questionnaire. Recovered participants in ImmuneRACE Cohort 3 were defined as having two consecutive negative NP/OP PCR tests, clearance from a healthcare professional, or resolution of symptoms. Mobile phlebotomists in the prospective study collected whole blood, serum and a nasopharyngeal or oropharyngeal swab from every participant. Additional blood draws and questionnaires over an approximately two-month period could optionally be provided by prospective study participants. Before DNA extraction, blood samples from the prospective study were shipped at room temperature or frozen.

On this clone: Its antigen specificity is not known. The input lacks base qualities; no much larger clone sits a single base away.

CDR1 and CDR2, looked up from the germline V gene (reference sequence), are SGHNT and YYREEE. The CDR3 numbers 15 residues from cysteine through phenylalanine. The sequence is cut down to CDR3 DNA, 45 bases in frame from base 1. V and J are truncated by 4 bases and 8 bases respectively, leaving an intervening sequence of 19 bases. The source of this sequence is a young woman who had recovered from COVID-19. The rearrangement joined TRBV5-4 to TRBJ2-1; the D gene is possibly TRBD1, with 7 bases matching. Sequenced sample: PBMCs or T cells enriched from blood (not recorded which). The CDR3 protein is CASSRQGGEHHEQFF. The nucleotide sequence reads TGTGCCAGCAGCCGACAGGGAGGAGAGCACCATGAGCAGTTCTTC.